This is a list of T cell receptor beta chains from one sample in a study of blood T cell repertoires in COVID-19. Assay: immunoSEQ multiplex PCR; the TCRdb copy retains only in-frame clones and omits some. Of some 190,000 clones listed, 70% to 90% are singletons. The specimen was PBMCs or T cells enriched from blood (not recorded which). The receptor set was obtained from a young man with acute COVID-19. The CDR3 runs from the conserved cysteine through the conserved F or W. Each record gives: V gene, D gene, clone size, J gene, CDR3 DNA, CDR3 protein. A D gene is named only where the DNA matches it firmly. The listing skips clone size in some rows; elsewhere it reads once, few, many or a size class.

TRBV11-2	NA	NA	TRBJ1-2	TGTGCCAGCAGCAACGGACTCTGGCGGGGCTACACCTTC	CASSNGLWRGYTF
TRBV4-1	TRBD1	NA	TRBJ2-2	TGCGCCAGCAGCCAAGGACGACAGGGGATACCCGGGGAGCTGTTTTTT	CASSQGRQGIPGELFF
TRBV6-5	TRBD2	NA	TRBJ2-5	TGTGCCAGCAGTTACTCTACTAGCGGGGGAGAGACCCAGTACTTC	CASSYSTSGGETQYF
TRBV5-1	NA	NA	TRBJ1-5	TGCGCCAGCAGCTTTCATCCAGGGGACAATCAGCCCCAGCATTTT	CASSFHPGDNQPQHF
TRBV2	TRBD1	NA	TRBJ1-1	TGTGCCAGCATCGGACAGGTCTTGAACACTGAAGCTTTCTTT	CASIGQVLNTEAFF
TRBV3-1/TRBV3-2	NA	NA	TRBJ1-2	TGTGCCAGCAGCCAAGATTCGTGGGAGGGTGGCTACACCTTC	CASSQDSWEGGYTF
TRBV2	NA	NA	TRBJ1-4	TGTGCCAGCAGTGAAGAAGGTACAGGGAGTTTGTACGAGGGGGAAAAACTGTTTTTT	CASSEEGTGSLYEGEKLFF
TRBV9	TRBD2	NA	TRBJ2-3	TGTGCCAGCAGCGTAGGCCTAGCGGGGGGGCCGGGTACAGATACGCAGTATTTT	CASSVGLAGGPGTDTQYF
TRBV10-3	NA	few	TRBJ2-7	TGTGCCATCAGTGATGCTACCTACGAGCAGTACTTC	CAISDATYEQYF
TRBV7-2	NA	NA	TRBJ1-2	TGTGCCAGCAGCTTAGCTTTGAGGGTAGCGGCTAACTATGGCTACACCTTC	CASSLALRVAANYGYTF
TRBV7-9	TRBD1	NA	TRBJ2-7	TGTGCCAGCAGCTGGACAGGGGGCCTCTACGAGCAGTACTTC	CASSWTGGLYEQYF
TRBV19	NA	NA	TRBJ2-7	TGTGCCAGTAGTATAGCGGACAGCGAGCAGTACTTC	CASSIADSEQYF
TRBV11-2	NA	NA	TRBJ2-1	TGTGCCAGCAGTCGAAACCGGGAATACAATGAGCAGTTCTTC	CASSRNREYNEQFF
TRBV29-1	NA	NA	TRBJ2-1	TGCAGCGTTGAAATGGCGGCTAGCTCCTACAATGAGCAGTTCTTC	CSVEMAASSYNEQFF
TRBV14	TRBD2	NA	TRBJ2-5	TGTGCCAGCAGCCAGGGGACTAGCGGGGGAGTCACCCAGTACTTC	CASSQGTSGGVTQYF
TRBV11-1	NA	once	TRBJ1-3	TGTGCCAGCAGAGCAGCCTCGGGAAGCTCTGGAAACACCATATATTTT	CASRAASGSSGNTIYF
TRBV4-1	NA	NA	TRBJ1-1	TGCGCCAGCAGCCAAGTAGGGGTCACTGAAGCTTTCTTT	CASSQVGVTEAFF
TRBV6-5	NA	once	TRBJ1-1	TGTGCCAGCAGTTACGACAGCCACACTGAAGCTTTCTTT	CASSYDSHTEAFF
TRBV10-3	NA	NA	TRBJ1-5	TGTGCCATCATAAGGACAAACAGGGATCAGCCCCAGCATTTT	CAIIRTNRDQPQHF
TRBV30	TRBD1	NA	TRBJ2-7	TGTGCCTGGATAAAACAGGGGCTACCCTACGAGCAGTACTTC	CAWIKQGLPYEQYF
TRBV6-5	NA	NA	TRBJ1-6	TGTGCCAGCAGGCCGGAGTCGGCTATTAATTCACCCCTCCACTTT	CASRPESAINSPLHF
TRBV19	NA	NA	TRBJ1-1	TGTGCCAGTAGACCTTCGCGGACTGAAGCTTTCTTT	CASRPSRTEAFF
TRBV7-9	NA	NA	TRBJ2-5	TGTGCCAGCAGCCCGTTTATAGGGGGTCCACAAGAGACCCAGTACTTC	CASSPFIGGPQETQYF
TRBV10-3	TRBD1	NA	TRBJ1-1	TGTGCCATCGGACAGGGGACTGAAGCTTTCTTT	CAIGQGTEAFF
TRBV2	TRBD1	few	TRBJ1-1	TGTGCCAGCAGTCAACAGGGGGCTTGGGACACTGAAGCTTTCTTT	CASSQQGAWDTEAFF
TRBV10-1	NA	NA	TRBJ2-5	TGCGCCAGCAGTGAGAGGGGGGGGGCCGTGGAGACCCAGTACTTC	CASSERGGAVETQYF
TRBV30	NA	NA	TRBJ1-5	TGTGCCTGGAGTGGGGCCGAGGAGGGAGATCAGCCCCAGCATTTT	CAWSGAEEGDQPQHF
TRBV5-1	NA	NA	TRBJ1-3	TGCGCCAGCAGCTTGGGGTCGGGGGTAGGAGGAAACACCATATATTTT	CASSLGSGVGGNTIYF
TRBV19	NA	NA	TRBJ1-5	TGTGCCAGTAGTATTCCGTCGGGGAATAGCAATCAGCCCCAGCATTTT	CASSIPSGNSNQPQHF
TRBV6-5	TRBD1	few	TRBJ1-1	TGTGCCAGCACGATCCAGGACAGGGGTGTCACTGAAGCTTTCTTT	CASTIQDRGVTEAFF
TRBV7-3	TRBD1	NA	TRBJ1-2	TGTGCCAGCAGCTCAGGGGGCAGCGGTGGCTACACCTTC	CASSSGGSGGYTF
TRBV12-3/TRBV12-4	NA	NA	TRBJ1-5	TGTGCCAGCAGTTTTAGTGAGGAGCCCCAGCATTTT	CASSFSEEPQHF
TRBV12-3/TRBV12-4	NA	NA	TRBJ2-1	TGTGCCAGCAGTTTGGCCCGAAATGAGCAGTTCTTC	CASSLARNEQFF
TRBV12-3/TRBV12-4	NA	NA	TRBJ2-7	TGTGCCAGCAGTCAGGACTACGAGCAGTACTTC	CASSQDYEQYF
TRBV10-1	TRBD1	NA	TRBJ2-2	TGCGCCAGCAGTGATATCGGGACAGGGGCGAACACCGGGGAGCTGTTTTTT	CASSDIGTGANTGELFF
TRBV7-3	NA	NA	TRBJ2-1	TGTGCCAGCAGCTTAACTGCGAGCTCCTACAATGAGCAGTTCTTC	CASSLTASSYNEQFF
TRBV6-1	NA	NA	TRBJ1-3	TGTGCCAGCAGTGAGAAGGGACTCTCTGGAAACACCATATATTTT	CASSEKGLSGNTIYF
TRBV18	NA	NA	TRBJ1-6	TGTGCCAGCTCACCTGCCGGACTGGGTTCACCCCTCCACTTT	CASSPAGLGSPLHF
TRBV6-5	TRBD1	NA	TRBJ1-5	TGTGCCAGCAGGGACAGGGAAAGCAATCAGCCCCAGCATTTT	CASRDRESNQPQHF
TRBV27	TRBD2	NA	TRBJ2-1	TGTGCCAGCAGTTTTAGACTAGCGGGGGGGAGCTCCTACAATGAGCAGTTCTTC	CASSFRLAGGSSYNEQFF
TRBV2	TRBD1	NA	TRBJ2-7	TGTGCCAGCAGTGATGACCGGGACAGCCACGAGCAGTACTTC	CASSDDRDSHEQYF
TRBV3-1/TRBV3-2	NA	NA	TRBJ2-5	TGTGCCAGCAGCTACTCGACAGGAGAAGAGACCCAGTACTTC	CASSYSTGEETQYF
TRBV3-1/TRBV3-2	TRBD1	NA	TRBJ1-1	TGTGCCAGCAGCCCGGGACAGGGGATTAGCACTGAAGCTTTCTTT	CASSPGQGISTEAFF
TRBV13	TRBD1	NA	TRBJ2-6	TGTGCCAGCCGCAGTCCGACAGGGAAACTCTCTGGGGCCAACGTCCTGACTTTC	CASRSPTGKLSGANVLTF